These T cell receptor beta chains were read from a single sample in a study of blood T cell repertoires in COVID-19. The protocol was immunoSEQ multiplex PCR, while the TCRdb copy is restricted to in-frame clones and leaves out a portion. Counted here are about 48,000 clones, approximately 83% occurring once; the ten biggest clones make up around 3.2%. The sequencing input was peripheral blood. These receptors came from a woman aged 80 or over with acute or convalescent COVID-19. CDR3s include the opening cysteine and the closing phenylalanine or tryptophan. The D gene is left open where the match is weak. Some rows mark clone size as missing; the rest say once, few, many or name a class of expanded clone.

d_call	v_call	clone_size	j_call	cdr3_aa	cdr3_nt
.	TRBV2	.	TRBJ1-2	CASNQQDNYGYTF	TGTGCCAGCAACCAACAGGATAACTATGGCTACACCTTC
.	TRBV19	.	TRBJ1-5	CASSIGPDSNQPQHF	TGTGCCAGTAGTATAGGGCCCGATAGCAATCAGCCCCAGCATTTT
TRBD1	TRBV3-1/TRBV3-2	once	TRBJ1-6	CASSLGQYNSPLHF	TGTGCCAGCAGCTTGGGACAGTATAATTCACCCCTCCACTTT
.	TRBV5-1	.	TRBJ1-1	CASSLSGEGDTEAFF	TGCGCCAGCAGCTTATCGGGAGAAGGGGACACTGAAGCTTTCTTT
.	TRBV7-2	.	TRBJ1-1	CASSLAANTEAFF	TGTGCCAGCAGCTTAGCAGCGAACACTGAAGCTTTCTTT
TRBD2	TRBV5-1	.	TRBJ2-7	CASSLGTSGAYSYEQYF	TGCGCCAGCAGCTTGGGCACTAGCGGGGCGTACTCCTACGAGCAGTACTTC
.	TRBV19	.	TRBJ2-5	CASSGKEETQYF	TGTGCCAGTTCCGGGAAAGAAGAGACCCAGTACTTC
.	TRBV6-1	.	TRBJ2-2	CASSERQANTGELFF	TGTGCCAGCAGTGAGCGTCAGGCGAACACCGGGGAGCTGTTTTTT
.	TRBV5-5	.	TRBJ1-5	CASSLLNRNQPQHF	TGTGCCAGCAGCTTGCTAAACAGGAATCAGCCCCAGCATTTT
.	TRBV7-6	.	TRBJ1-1	CASSLDPGHNTEAFF	TGTGCCAGCAGCTTAGATCCGGGACATAACACTGAAGCTTTCTTT
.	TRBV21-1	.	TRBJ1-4	CASLSKLFF	TGTGCCAGCCTTTCCAAACTGTTTTTT
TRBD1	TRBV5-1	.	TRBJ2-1	CASSVTGTEPYNEQFF	TGCGCCAGCAGCGTTACCGGGACAGAGCCCTACAATGAGCAGTTCTTC